Below are 19 T cell receptor beta chains sequenced from a single sample in a study of T-cell memory formation after mild COVID-19. From the 5' RACE reads, TCRdb called clonotypes with MiXCR, one entry per CDR3 protein. The sample has some 150,000 distinct CDR3 sequences, approximately 25% seen once. Sample: PBMCs or a T cell subset sorted from them (not recorded which). The receptor source for this set is an adult woman who had mild COVID-19 (a few samples of this study predate the infection). Cell type and time point are not known.

This chain connects TRBV27 to TRBJ2-3, with 13 bases aligning to TRBD2. The germline V gene has CDR1 MNHEY and CDR2 SMNVEV (reference sequence). With V trimmed by 6 bases and J by 4 bases, 4 bases remained unmatched. The CDR3 sequence is 15 residues long. CDR3 sequence: CASSQLAGGPDTQYF. The CDR3 DNA reads TGTGCCAGCAGCCAACTAGCGGGGGGGCCAGATACGCAGTATTTT.

This sequence joins TRBV27 and TRBJ2-3; 7 nucleotides match TRBD1. Per germline, CDR1 MNHEY and CDR2 SMNVEV (reference sequence). The CDR3 contains 16 residues. V lost 5 bases and J lost 2; bases outside the gene matches: 10. Here the CDR3 DNA reads TGTGCCAGCAGTCTCTCGCCGACAGGGCCCACAGATACGCAGTATTTT. Encoded protein: CASSLSPTGPTDTQYF.

The chain links TRBV7-9 to TRBJ2-3; D may be TRBD1 (6 bases). The length of the CDR3 is 17 residues. V was shortened by 5 bases and J by 5 bases, with 23 bases between the two germline ends. The germline gives CDR1 SEHNR, CDR2 FQNEAQ (reference sequence). In nucleotides, the CDR3 is TGTGCCAGCAGCCAGGGGTGGCCAAGCCTGTTGAAAGATACGCAGTATTTT. Amino acids: CASSQGWPSLLKDTQYF.

The chain employs TRBV6-5 and TRBJ2-3; weak D call: TRBD2 (7 bases). This CDR3 is built from 15 residues. CDR1 and CDR2 from the germline V gene are MNHEY and SVGAGI. V dropped 5 bases and J dropped 2 bases, with 14 bases sitting between them. The CDR3 protein is CASSQDGGHTDTQYF. The CDR3 nucleotides read TGTGCCAGCAGTCAAGACGGGGGGCACACAGATACGCAGTATTTT.

V gene TRBV7-2 combines with J gene TRBJ2-3, with D unclear. This CDR3 spans 16 amino acids. Germline CDR1 is SGHTA and CDR2 is FQGNSA. V lost 5 bases and J lost 1, with 16 bases in between. The DNA of the CDR3 is TGTGCCAGCAGCCCCTCGGGCGCCTATCGCACAGATACGCAGTATTTT. This translates into CASSPSGAYRTDTQYF.

This clonotype is labeled medium-sized. The V call is TRBV7-9, the J call TRBJ2-3, with D perhaps matching TRBD2 (6 bases). The CDR3 runs to 15 residues. Trimming cost V 4 bases and J 6 bases, with 17 bases left between them. CDR1 SEHNR and CDR2 FQNEAQ come from the germline V gene (reference sequence). CDR3 in DNA: TGTGCCAGCAGCTCCGGCCGGGGGTTTGGGGATACGCAGTATTTT. It translates to CASSSGRGFGDTQYF. The full variable domain, its missing parts supplied by reference TRBV7-9 and TRBJ2-3, is DTGVSQNPRHKITKRGQNVTFRCDPISEHNRLYWYRQTLGQGPEFLTYFQNEAQLEKSRLLSDRFSAERPKGSFSTLEIQRTEQGDSAMYLCASSSGRGFGDTQYFGPGTRLTVL.

The rearrangement joins TRBV5-5 to TRBJ1-1; 8 bases match TRBD1. CDR3 length: 13 residues. V trimming: 4 bases; J trimming: 4 bases; junction bases outside the gene matches: 3. The V gene's germline CDR1 is SGHKS and CDR2 YYEKEE (reference sequence). This CDR3 reads CASSPGTGTEAFF. The CDR3 DNA sequence: TGTGCCAGCAGCCCGGGGACAGGCACTGAAGCTTTCTTT.

A few counts support this clonotype. The chain uses TRBV2 and TRBJ2-3; unclear D gene. The ends were cut back, 1 base at V and 2 bases at J, with 10 bases in the middle. This CDR3 has 15 amino acids. Germline V lookup: CDR1 SNHLY, CDR2 FYNNEI. In nucleotides, the CDR3 is TGTGCCAGCAGTGAAGTGGAACCTTACACAGATACGCAGTATTTT. Translation gives CASSEVEPYTDTQYF.

This clonotype has just a few counts. This chain connects TRBV7-9 to TRBJ2-3; D remains unclear. The CDR3 sequence is 15 residues long. CDR1 SEHNR and CDR2 FQNEAQ come from the germline V gene (reference sequence). V was trimmed by 5 bases and J by 0 bases, leaving 12 bases between them. Here the CDR3 reads CASSPPLASTDTQYF. CDR3 bases: TGTGCCAGCAGCCCCCCTTTAGCTAGCACAGATACGCAGTATTTT.

The chain recombines TRBV2 with TRBJ1-6; no clear D. This CDR3 contains 15 residues. The germline V and J ends were trimmed by 4 bases and 9 bases, with 16 bases remaining between them. The germline CDR1 and CDR2 sequences are SNHLY and FYNNEI. The CDR3 spells CASSAAVRMGSPLHF. The DNA of the CDR3 is TGTGCCAGCAGTGCGGCGGTCAGGATGGGTTCACCCCTCCACTTT.

In this sample, this clonotype turned up a few times. The gene calls are TRBV20-1 and TRBJ2-7; 14 positions match TRBD2. V shed 6 bases and J 3 bases; nucleotides not matched to a gene: 1. CDR3 length equals 13 residues. Germline V gene data show CDR1 as DFQATT and CDR2 as SNEGSKA (reference sequence). The CDR3 spells CSAGTSGSYEQYF. In DNA, the CDR3 is TGCAGTGCCGGGACTAGCGGGAGCTACGAGCAGTACTTC.

V gene TRBV12-3 or TRBV12-4 combines with J gene TRBJ1-5; no clear D gene. Between the trimmed V and J ends, which lost 1 base and 4 bases, there was a span of 20 bases. The CDR3 extends over 18 amino acids. The DNA for the CDR3 is TGTGCCAGCAGTTTAGATTATTCGACGTCAGCCAGAAATCAGCCCCAGCATTTT. Amino acids: CASSLDYSTSARNQPQHF.

The V and J genes are TRBV7-9 and TRBJ1-1; D not certain. V was trimmed by 5 bases and J by 1 base, leaving 8 bases between them. The length of the CDR3 is 13 residues. In germline, CDR1 is SEHNR, CDR2 FQNEAQ (reference sequence). The CDR3: CASSQPGNTEAFF. In DNA form, the CDR3 reads TGTGCCAGCAGCCAACCAGGGAACACTGAAGCTTTCTTT. The entire variable domain, with the rest obtained from reference TRBV7-9 and TRBJ1-1, is as follows: DTGVSQNPRHKITKRGQNVTFRCDPISEHNRLYWYRQTLGQGPEFLTYFQNEAQLEKSRLLSDRFSAERPKGSFSTLEIQRTEQGDSAMYLCASSQPGNTEAFFGQGTRLTVV.

This sequence joins TRBV7-8 and TRBJ1-2, with TRBD1 matching over 7 bases. CDR1 is SGHVS, CDR2 FQNEAQ, per germline. The trim removed 7 bases at V and 4 bases at J, leaving 3 bases unmatched. This CDR3 spans 12 amino acids. The CDR3 protein is CASMDRLYGYTF. CDR3 DNA: TGTGCCAGCATGGACAGGCTCTATGGCTACACCTTC.

This clonotype occurred a few times. The chain employs TRBV7-9 and TRBJ2-5, with TRBD2 matching 13 bases. The CDR3 covers 16 residues. V lost 5 bases to trimming and J lost 5 bases; unmatched junction nucleotides: 8. CDR1 and CDR2 (germline): SEHNR, FQNEAQ (reference sequence). CDR3 in amino acids: CASSPGLAGDGETQYF. In DNA, the CDR3 is TGTGCCAGCAGCCCAGGACTAGCGGGAGACGGGGAGACCCAGTACTTC.

This clonotype has only a few counts. The chain combines TRBV7-8 with TRBJ1-1, with D unclear. V lost 1 base and J 4 bases, leaving 13 bases between the germline ends. Per the germline V gene, CDR1 is SGHVS and CDR2 is FQNEAQ. The CDR3 sequence is 15 residues long. Written as DNA, the CDR3 is TGTGCCAGCAGCTTAGGATTGGGGTTTGGCACTGAAGCTTTCTTT. This gives the protein CASSLGLGFGTEAFF.

This chain connects TRBV18 to TRBJ2-2, with TRBD1 as a possible D gene (5 bases). The CDR3 has 18 residues. The germline CDR1 and CDR2 sequences are KGHSH and LQKENI. V shed 0 bases and J shed 0 bases, with 14 bases lying between them. The CDR3 spells CASSPPLGAKTNTGELFF. CDR3 DNA: TGTGCCAGCTCACCACCGCTAGGGGCTAAAACGAACACCGGGGAGCTGTTTTTT.

The V and J genes are TRBV19 and TRBJ1-5; D is perhaps TRBD1 (6 bases). The germline V gene encodes CDR1 LNHDA and CDR2 SQIVND (reference sequence). The germline V and J ends were trimmed by 1 base and 1 base, with 8 bases remaining between them. CDR3 length equals 15 residues. The CDR3 loop reads CASSIGTGSNQPQHF. The CDR3 region has the DNA TGTGCCAGTAGTATAGGTACAGGGAGCAATCAGCCCCAGCATTTT.

This clonotype was observed a few times. The chain combines TRBV10-3 with TRBJ2-3, with D hard to call. The CDR3 sequence is 12 residues long. The germline V gene has CDR1 ENHRY and CDR2 SYGVKD. V lost 2 bases and J lost 10, with 10 bases in between. The CDR3 DNA reads TGTGCCATCAGTGAGGGGGATTACGCGCAGTATTTT. Protein product: CAISEGDYAQYF.